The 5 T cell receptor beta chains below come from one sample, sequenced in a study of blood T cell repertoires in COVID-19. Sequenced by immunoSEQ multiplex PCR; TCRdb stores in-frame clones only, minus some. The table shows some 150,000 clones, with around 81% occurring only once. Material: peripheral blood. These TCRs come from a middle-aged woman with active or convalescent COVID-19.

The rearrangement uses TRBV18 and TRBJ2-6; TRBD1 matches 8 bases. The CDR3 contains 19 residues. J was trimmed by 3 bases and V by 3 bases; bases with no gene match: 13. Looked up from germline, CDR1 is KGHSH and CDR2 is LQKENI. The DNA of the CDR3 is TGTGCCAGCTCACCCCTCGCAGGGGGCGCATTCGGTGGGGCCAACGTCCTGACTTTC. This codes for CASSPLAGGAFGGANVLTF.

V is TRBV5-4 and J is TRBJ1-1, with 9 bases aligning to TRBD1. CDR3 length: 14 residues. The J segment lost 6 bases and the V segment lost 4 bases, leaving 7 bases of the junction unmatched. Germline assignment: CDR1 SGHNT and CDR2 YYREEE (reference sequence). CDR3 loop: CASSPWGDRAEAFF. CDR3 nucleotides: TGTGCCAGCAGCCCGTGGGGGGACAGGGCTGAAGCTTTCTTT.

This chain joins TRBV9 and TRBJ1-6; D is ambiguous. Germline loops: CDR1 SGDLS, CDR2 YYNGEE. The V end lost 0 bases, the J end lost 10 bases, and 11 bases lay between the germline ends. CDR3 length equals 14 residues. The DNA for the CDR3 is TGTGCCAGCAGCGTAGGTAGAGGAACCTCACCCCTCCACTTT. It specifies CASSVGRGTSPLHF.

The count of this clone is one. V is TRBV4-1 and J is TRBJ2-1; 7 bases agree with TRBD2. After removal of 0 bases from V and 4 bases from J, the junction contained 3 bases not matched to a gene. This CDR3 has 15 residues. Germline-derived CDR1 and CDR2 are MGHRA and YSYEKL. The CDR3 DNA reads TGCGCCAGCAGCCAAGACGGGCGGGAGTACAATGAGCAGTTCTTC. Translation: CASSQDGREYNEQFF.

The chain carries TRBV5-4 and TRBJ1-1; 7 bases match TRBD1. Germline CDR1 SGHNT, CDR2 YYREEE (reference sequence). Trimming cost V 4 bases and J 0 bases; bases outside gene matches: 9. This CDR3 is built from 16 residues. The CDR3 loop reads CASSRLGGILNTEAFF. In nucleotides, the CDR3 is TGTGCCAGCAGCCGGCTAGGGGGCATTCTGAACACTGAAGCTTTCTTT.